The 5 T cell receptor beta chains given below trace back to one sample, sequenced in a study of early T cells in non-severe SARS-CoV-2 infection. Each CDR3 protein gets one entry after TCRdb re-called the 5' RACE reads with MiXCR. The repertoire holds about 50,000 distinct CDR3 sequences, approximately 9% seen once, with about 5.4% in the top ten. The material sequenced was whole blood, taken at baseline. These receptors all stem from an adult who was a healthcare worker with PCR-confirmed SARS-CoV-2 infection or an uninfected control (not recorded which).

V and J are TRBV27 and TRBJ2-3; D is ambiguous. This CDR3 is built from 14 residues. Trimming took 2 bases from V and 0 from J, leaving 6 bases between them. CDR1 MNHEY and CDR2 SMNVEV come from the germline V gene (reference sequence). CDR3 in DNA: TGTGCCAGCAGTTTAGGCCAGAGCACAGATACGCAGTATTTT. Translated, it gives CASSLGQSTDTQYF.

This clonotype has only a few counts. This chain uses TRBV15 with TRBJ2-7; no firm D call. V gave up 1 base and J gave up 2 bases, with 9 bases separating them. CDR1 and CDR2 (germline): LNHNV, YYDKDF (reference sequence). The CDR3 spans 14 residues. CDR3 sequence reads: CATSRGVGTYEQYF. CDR3 in DNA: TGTGCCACCAGCAGAGGAGTCGGTACCTACGAGCAGTACTTC.

This clonotype showed up many times. The genes are TRBV29-1 and TRBJ2-3; the match to TRBD2 covers 11 bases. Germline V gene sequence: CDR1 SQVTM, CDR2 ANQGSEA. Trimming cost V 6 bases and J 8 bases; bases outside gene matches: 16. The CDR3 covers 16 residues. The CDR3 is CSVQTTGTSGSRTQYF. For the CDR3, the DNA is TGCAGCGTCCAAACGACCGGGACTAGCGGCAGCCGTACGCAGTATTTT.

In this sample, this clonotype turned up a few times. This chain links TRBV5-8 with TRBJ1-2, with D possibly TRBD1 on 5 matching bases. This CDR3 spans 15 amino acids. Germline values: CDR1 SGHTS, CDR2 YDEGEE. V lost 2 bases to trimming and J lost 7 bases, with 18 bases between them. This CDR3 is CASSFGPGIIGGYTF. The CDR3, as DNA: TGTGCCAGCAGCTTTGGCCCAGGGATAATCGGTGGCTACACCTTC.

DNA of the CDR3: TGTGCCACCAGTGATCCCGACAGCTCCTACAATGAGCAGTTCTTC. Protein product: CATSDPDSSYNEQFF. The V and J genes are TRBV24-1 and TRBJ2-1; a possible D gene is TRBD1 (5 bases). Per the germline V gene, CDR1 is KGHDR and CDR2 is SFDVKD. Trimming cost V 3 bases and J 0 bases, with 8 bases left between them. The CDR3 is 15 amino acids.